This TCR beta chain was identified in a study of tumor-infiltrating lymphocytes in oesophageal squamous cell carcinoma. MiXCR, run by TCRdb on the PCR reads, gives a single entry per CDR3 protein. The table shows approximately 15,000 distinct CDR3 sequences, with approximately 49% occurring only once. Looked up from germline, CDR1 is SGHVS and CDR2 is FNYEAQ. After removal of 3 bases from V and 1 base from J, the junction contained 4 bases not matched to a gene. This CDR3 spans 15 amino acids. The sequenced sample was esophageal tumor tissue. V is TRBV7-6 and J is TRBJ2-3; 7 bases fit TRBD2. The TCR was taken from a female donor with esophageal squamous cell carcinoma. CDR3 loop: CASSFAGVGTDTQYF. The CDR3 nucleotides are TGTGCCAGCAGCTTTGCGGGAGTGGGCACAGATACGCAGTATTTT.